These 5 T cell receptor beta chains share one sample of origin, sequenced in a study of T-cell memory formation after mild COVID-19. Each CDR3 protein is one row after TCRdb ran MiXCR on the 5' RACE reads. Of 500,000 to 650,000 distinct CDR3 sequences listed, roughly a fifth were seen once; the top ten hold around 9.2%. Sequencing was done on a sample of PBMCs or a T cell subset sorted from them (not recorded which). Receptors were obtained from an adult woman who had mild COVID-19 (a few samples of this study predate the infection). Cell type and time point are not known.

This clonotype occurred a few times. The V gene is TRBV5-4, the J gene TRBJ2-3; no firm D call. Germline assignment: CDR1 SGHNT and CDR2 YYREEE (reference sequence). The germline V and J ends were trimmed by 4 bases and 0 bases, with 9 bases remaining between them. This CDR3 contains 14 residues. The CDR3 region has the DNA TGTGCCAGCAGCCCCCGTTGGAGCACAGATACGCAGTATTTT. Translation gives CASSPRWSTDTQYF.

At least ten counts were recorded for this clonotype. The V call is TRBV5-1, the J call TRBJ2-7, with D possibly TRBD1 on 5 matching bases. The CDR3 has 13 residues. Germline CDR1 and CDR2: SGHRS and YFSETQ. V lost 0 bases and J 6 bases, leaving 10 bases between the germline ends. The chain's CDR3 is CASSLEGRGEQYF. CDR3 DNA: TGCGCCAGCAGCTTGGAGGGTAGGGGCGAGCAGTACTTC.

This clonotype was seen a handful of times. This chain joins TRBV10-3 and TRBJ2-1; 7 bases map to TRBD2. V shed 6 bases and J 5 bases; nucleotides not matched to a gene: 10. CDR1 is ENHRY, CDR2 SYGVKD, per germline. The length of the CDR3 is 15 residues. The CDR3: CAISNLADFDNEQFF. The CDR3, as DNA: TGTGCCATCAGCAATCTAGCGGATTTTGACAATGAGCAGTTCTTC.

This clonotype has more than one count but fewer than ten. The chain carries TRBV9 and TRBJ1-5; TRBD1 is a possible D gene (5 bases). Trimming shortened V by 0 bases and J by 3 bases, and 10 bases separated the two germline ends. Germline V gives CDR1 SGDLS, CDR2 YYNGEE. This CDR3 contains 15 residues. The chain's CDR3 is CASSVGTSHNQPQHF. The CDR3 nucleotides read TGTGCCAGCAGCGTAGGGACATCCCACAATCAGCCCCAGCATTTT.

In its sample, this clonotype was seen a few times. The chain has TRBV5-4 and TRBJ2-3, with 10 bases aligning to TRBD1. The CDR3 loop spans 15 amino acids. Germline V CDR1 and CDR2: SGHNT, YYREEE (reference sequence). Losses at the gene ends were 2 bases for V and 5 bases for J; bases not matched to a gene: 5. This CDR3 is CASSFGTGEIDTQYF. As DNA, the CDR3 is TGTGCCAGCAGCTTCGGGACAGGGGAGATAGATACGCAGTATTTT.